Listed here is a single T cell receptor (beta chain). These data belong to a study of molecular identifiers for immune sequencing clone quantification. CDR1 and CDR2 from the germline V gene are SEHNR and FQNEAQ (reference sequence). Trimming cost V 0 bases and J 4 bases, with 13 bases left between them. The CDR3 length is 15 residues. Using its own MiXCR run on the PCR reads, TCRdb lists one record per CDR3 protein. This repertoire shows more than 450,000 distinct CDR3 sequences, roughly a fifth found once; its top ten account for more than 0.8%. The origin of this receptor is a human donor in good health. Some libraries in this study had Jurkat cell RNA spiked in. This chain joins TRBV7-9 and TRBJ2-7, with D possibly matching TRBD2 (7 bases). The sample consisted of naive CD8+ T cells from blood, with Jurkat cell RNA spiked in. As for subset: FACS-sorted CD8+CD4-CCR7+CD45RA+ naive T cells. CDR3: CASSLAGGAVYEQYF. CDR3 sequence (DNA): TGTGCCAGCAGCTTAGCGGGGGGGGCTGTGTACGAGCAGTACTTC.